These 5 T cell receptor beta chains came from one sample sequenced in a study of early T cells in non-severe SARS-CoV-2 infection. TCRdb redid the calling of the 5' RACE reads with MiXCR, one entry per CDR3 protein. Altogether roughly 99,000 distinct CDR3 sequences are present, roughly 10% being singletons, with the ten largest covering roughly 7.1%. The sample consisted of whole blood. The receptors were gathered from an adult who was a healthcare worker with PCR-confirmed SARS-CoV-2 infection or an uninfected control (not recorded which).

This clonotype appeared many times. The gene calls are TRBV6-5 and TRBJ2-3; 10 positions agree with TRBD2. Trimming removed 6 bases from V and 0 bases from J; junction bases left unmatched: 0. This CDR3 spans 14 amino acids. Germline-derived CDR1 and CDR2 are MNHEY and SVGAGI. Here the CDR3 reads CASRTSGSTDTQYF. The DNA of the CDR3 is TGTGCCAGCAGGACTAGCGGGAGCACAGATACGCAGTATTTT.

This clonotype showed up just a few times. The gene calls are TRBV29-1 and TRBJ1-2; TRBD1 aligns across 8 bases. With V trimmed by 6 bases and J by 2 bases, 5 bases remained unmatched. Germline lookup yields CDR1 SQVTM and CDR2 ANQGSEA. The CDR3 is 13 amino acids. As DNA, the CDR3 is TGCAGCGTGCCAACAGGGGGGAACTATGGCTACACCTTC. It is translated as CSVPTGGNYGYTF.

The chain employs TRBV28 and TRBJ2-7; D might be TRBD1 or TRBD2, each matching 6 bases. CDR1 is MDHEN and CDR2 is SYDVKM in the germline V gene. V dropped 7 bases and J dropped 3 bases, with 19 bases sitting between them. The CDR3 spans 15 residues. CDR3 sequence (DNA): TGTGCCAGCACTACTAGCATGGGGACAAACTACGAGCAGTACTTC. Protein product: CASTTSMGTNYEQYF.

The V call is TRBV9, the J call TRBJ1-6, with D possibly TRBD1 on 5 matching bases. There are 15 residues in the CDR3. Germline CDR1 is SGDLS and CDR2 is YYNGEE. V was cut by 0 bases and J by 10 bases, with 14 bases left in between. Here the CDR3 DNA reads TGTGCCAGCAGCGTAGGGGGCAGAGGCGGATCACCCCTCCACTTT. This gives the protein CASSVGGRGGSPLHF.

This clonotype appeared once. This chain joins TRBV28 and TRBJ2-7; 11 bases map to TRBD2. Germline CDR1 MDHEN, CDR2 SYDVKM. CDR3 length: 13 residues. V lost 5 bases to trimming and J lost 12 bases; unmatched junction nucleotides: 9. Here the CDR3 reads CASSELAGEHRYF. As DNA, the CDR3 is TGTGCCAGCAGTGAACTAGCGGGAGAGCACCGGTACTTC.